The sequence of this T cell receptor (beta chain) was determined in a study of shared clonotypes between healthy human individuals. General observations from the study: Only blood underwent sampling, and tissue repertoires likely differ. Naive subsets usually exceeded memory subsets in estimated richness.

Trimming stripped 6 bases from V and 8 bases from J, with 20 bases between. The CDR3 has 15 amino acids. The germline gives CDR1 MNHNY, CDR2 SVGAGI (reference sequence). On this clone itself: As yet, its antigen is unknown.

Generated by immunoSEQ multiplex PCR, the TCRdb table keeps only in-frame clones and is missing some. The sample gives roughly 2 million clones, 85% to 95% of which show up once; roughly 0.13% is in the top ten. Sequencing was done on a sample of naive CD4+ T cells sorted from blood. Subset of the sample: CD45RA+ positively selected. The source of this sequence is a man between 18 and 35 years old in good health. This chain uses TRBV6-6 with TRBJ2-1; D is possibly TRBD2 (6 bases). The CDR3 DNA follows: TGTGCCAGCAGCAAGGCGGGACCGCAGCTCGATGAGCAGTTCTTC. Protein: CASSKAGPQLDEQFF.